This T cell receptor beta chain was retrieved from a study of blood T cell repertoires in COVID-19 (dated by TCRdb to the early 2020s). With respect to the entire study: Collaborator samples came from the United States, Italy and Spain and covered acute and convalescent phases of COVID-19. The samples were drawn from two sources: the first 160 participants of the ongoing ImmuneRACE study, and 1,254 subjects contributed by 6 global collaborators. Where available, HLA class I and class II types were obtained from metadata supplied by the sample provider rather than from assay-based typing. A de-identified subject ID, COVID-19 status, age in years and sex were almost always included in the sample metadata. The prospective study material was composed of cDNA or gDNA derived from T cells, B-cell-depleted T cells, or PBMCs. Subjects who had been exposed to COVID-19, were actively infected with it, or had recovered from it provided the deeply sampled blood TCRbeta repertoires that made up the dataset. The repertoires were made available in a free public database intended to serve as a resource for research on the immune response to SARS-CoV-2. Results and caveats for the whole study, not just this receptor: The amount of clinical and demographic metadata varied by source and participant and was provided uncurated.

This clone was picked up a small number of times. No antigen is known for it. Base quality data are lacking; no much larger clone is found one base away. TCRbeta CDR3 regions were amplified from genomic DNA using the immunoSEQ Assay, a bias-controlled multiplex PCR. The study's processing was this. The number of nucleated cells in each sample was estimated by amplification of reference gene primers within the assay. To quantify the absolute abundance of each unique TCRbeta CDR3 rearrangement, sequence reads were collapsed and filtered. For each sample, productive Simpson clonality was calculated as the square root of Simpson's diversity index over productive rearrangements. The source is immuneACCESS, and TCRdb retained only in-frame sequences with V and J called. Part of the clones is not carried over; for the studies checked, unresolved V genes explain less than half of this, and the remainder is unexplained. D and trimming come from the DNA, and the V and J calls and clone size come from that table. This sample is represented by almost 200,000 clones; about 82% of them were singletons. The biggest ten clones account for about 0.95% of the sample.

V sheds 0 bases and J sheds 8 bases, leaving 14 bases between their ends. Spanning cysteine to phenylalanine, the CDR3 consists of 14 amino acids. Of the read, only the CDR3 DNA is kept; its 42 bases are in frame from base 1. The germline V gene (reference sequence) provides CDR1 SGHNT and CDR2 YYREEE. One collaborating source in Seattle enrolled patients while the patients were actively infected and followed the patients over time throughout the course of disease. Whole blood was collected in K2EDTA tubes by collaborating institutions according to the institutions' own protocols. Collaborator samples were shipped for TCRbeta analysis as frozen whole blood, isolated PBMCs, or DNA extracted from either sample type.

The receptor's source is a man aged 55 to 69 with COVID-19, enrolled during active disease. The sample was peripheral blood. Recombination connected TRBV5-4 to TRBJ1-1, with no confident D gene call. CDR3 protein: CASSLDSRAAEAFF. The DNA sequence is TGTGCCAGCAGCTTGGATTCGCGGGCGGCCGAAGCTTTCTTT.